One and the same sample provided the 8 T cell receptor beta chains below, sequenced in a study of radiotherapy plus CTLA-4 blockade in lung cancer. Here immunoSEQ multiplex PCR was the method, and the copy in TCRdb shows in-frame clones only, minus some. The table has tens of thousands of clones, about three quarters seen once. The sample here was peripheral blood, taken from a patient treated with radiotherapy plus ipilimumab. Receptors were obtained from a human donor with non-small cell lung cancer who had a partial response to radiotherapy plus ipilimumab.

This chain joins TRBV19 and TRBJ1-2; 11 nucleotides align to TRBD1. J lost 2 bases, V lost 9 bases, and 2 bases had no gene match. The germline V gene has CDR1 LNHDA and CDR2 SQIVND (reference sequence). This CDR3 contains 13 residues. The CDR3 sequence: CASRTGGNYGYTF. The CDR3 DNA reads as TGTGCCAGCCGGACAGGGGGCAACTATGGCTACACCTTC.

The rearrangement uses TRBV10-3 and TRBJ2-2; D is perhaps TRBD1 (7 bases). The CDR3 has 14 amino acids. Looked up from germline, CDR1 is ENHRY and CDR2 is SYGVKD. V was clipped by 6 bases and J by 1 base, with 9 bases between them. The chain's CDR3 is CAISQGGNTGELFF. CDR3 in DNA: TGTGCCATCAGCCAGGGGGGGAACACCGGGGAGCTGTTTTTT.

This clone was counted at least ten times. V is TRBV28 and J is TRBJ1-5, with 11 bases lining up with TRBD1. The junction had 8 bases not matched to a gene; V was cut back by 6 bases and J by 4 bases. The CDR3 length is 16 residues. Per germline, CDR1 MDHEN and CDR2 SYDVKM. The CDR3 sequence is CASSPSGTGGNQPQHF. CDR3 nucleotides: TGTGCCAGCAGCCCTTCCGGGACAGGGGGGAATCAGCCCCAGCATTTT. The whole variable domain, filled in from reference TRBV28 and TRBJ1-5, reads DVKVTQSSRYLVKRTGEKVFLECVQDMDHENMFWYRQDPGLGLRLIYFSYDVKMKEKGDIPEGYSVSREKKERFSLILESASTNQTSMYLCASSPSGTGGNQPQHFGDGTRLSIL.

The chain uses TRBV7-3 and TRBJ2-2; 16 positions match TRBD2. The germline gives CDR1 SGHTA, CDR2 FQGTGA. The CDR3 runs to 18 residues. V gave up 3 bases and J gave up 4 bases; unmatched junction bases: 5. The CDR3 sequence: CASSLGLAGGRGTGELFF. The CDR3 DNA follows: TGTGCCAGCAGCTTGGGACTAGCGGGGGGGCGCGGCACCGGGGAGCTGTTTTTT.

In DNA, the CDR3 is TGTGCCAGCTCACCAGAAACACAGGCGAACTATGGCTACACCTTC. Amino acid sequence: CASSPETQANYGYTF. The V gene is TRBV18, the J gene TRBJ1-2; a possible D gene is TRBD1 (5 bases). The germline CDR1 and CDR2 sequences are KGHSH and LQKENI. Trimming shortened V by 2 bases and J by 2 bases, and 12 bases separated the two germline ends. The CDR3 extends over 15 amino acids.

The chain recombines TRBV9 with TRBJ1-4; D call uncertain. V was cut by 3 bases and J by 0 bases, with 9 bases left in between. In germline, CDR1 is SGDLS, CDR2 YYNGEE. The CDR3 covers 15 residues. In DNA, the CDR3 is TGTGCCAGCAGCGCTCTCGGGGCAACTAATGAAAAACTGTTTTTT. This encodes CASSALGATNEKLFF. Full variable domain (outside the CDR3, taken from reference TRBV9 and TRBJ1-4): DSGVTQTPKHLITATGQRVTLRCSPRSGDLSVYWYQQSLDQGLQFLIQYYNGEERAKGNILERFSAQQFPDLHSELNLSSLELGDSALYFCASSALGATNEKLFFGSGTQLSVL.

This clone was seen a single time. This rearrangement joins TRBV4-1 to TRBJ2-3; 8 bases match TRBD2. The CDR3 has 16 amino acids. Germline V gene lookup returns CDR1 MGHRA and CDR2 YSYEKL. Trimming at V came to 0 bases and at J to 5 bases, leaving 7 bases not matched to a gene. The CDR3 loop reads CASSQDPGLVVDTQYF. The CDR3 coding sequence is TGCGCCAGCAGCCAAGATCCGGGACTAGTTGTAGATACGCAGTATTTT.

The V and J genes are TRBV4-2 and TRBJ2-3, with D perhaps TRBD1 (6 bases). The CDR3 runs to 15 residues. CDR1 and CDR2 from the germline V gene are LGHNA and YNFKEQ. Between the trimmed V and J ends, which lost 1 base and 2 bases, there was a span of 10 bases. The CDR3 coding sequence is TGTGCCAGCAGCCAAGCACAGGGTACCACAGATACGCAGTATTTT. Its translation: CASSQAQGTTDTQYF.